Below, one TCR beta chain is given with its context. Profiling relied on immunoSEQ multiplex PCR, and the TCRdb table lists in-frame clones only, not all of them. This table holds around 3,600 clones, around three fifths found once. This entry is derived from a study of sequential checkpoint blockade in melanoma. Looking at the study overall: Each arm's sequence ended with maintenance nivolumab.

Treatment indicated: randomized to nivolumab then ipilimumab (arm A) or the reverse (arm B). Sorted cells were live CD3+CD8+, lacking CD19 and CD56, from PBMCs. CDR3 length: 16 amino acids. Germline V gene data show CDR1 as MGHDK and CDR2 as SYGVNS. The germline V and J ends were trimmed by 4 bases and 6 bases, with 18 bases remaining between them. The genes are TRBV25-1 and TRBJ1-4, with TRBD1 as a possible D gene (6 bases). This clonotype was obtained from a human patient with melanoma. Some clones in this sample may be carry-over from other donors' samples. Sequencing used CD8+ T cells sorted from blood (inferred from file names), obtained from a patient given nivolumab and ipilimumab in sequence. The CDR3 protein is CASSAQGRGGYEKLFF. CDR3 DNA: TGTGCCAGCAGTGCACAGGGAAGGGGCGGATATGAAAAACTGTTTTTT.